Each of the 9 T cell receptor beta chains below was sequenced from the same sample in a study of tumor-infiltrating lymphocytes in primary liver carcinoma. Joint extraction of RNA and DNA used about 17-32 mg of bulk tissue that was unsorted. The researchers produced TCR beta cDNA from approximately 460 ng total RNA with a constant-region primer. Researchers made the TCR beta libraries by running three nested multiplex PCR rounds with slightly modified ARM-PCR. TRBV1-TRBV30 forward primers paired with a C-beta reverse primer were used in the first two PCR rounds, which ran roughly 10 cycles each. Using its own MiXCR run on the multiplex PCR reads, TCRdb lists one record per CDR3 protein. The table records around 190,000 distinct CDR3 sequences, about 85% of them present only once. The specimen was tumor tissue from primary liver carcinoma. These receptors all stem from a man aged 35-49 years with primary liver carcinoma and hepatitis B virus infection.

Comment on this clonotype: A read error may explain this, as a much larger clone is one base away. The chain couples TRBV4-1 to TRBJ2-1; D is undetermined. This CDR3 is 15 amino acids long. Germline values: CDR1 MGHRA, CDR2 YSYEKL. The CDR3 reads CASSPTVPLPNDQFF. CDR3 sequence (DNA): TGCGCCAGCAGCCCCACGGTCCCGCTACCCAATGACCAGTTCTTC.

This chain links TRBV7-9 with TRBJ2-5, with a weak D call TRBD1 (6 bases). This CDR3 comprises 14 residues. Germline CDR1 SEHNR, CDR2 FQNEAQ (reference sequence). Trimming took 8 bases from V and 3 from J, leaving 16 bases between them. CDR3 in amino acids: CASRLSRGEETQYF. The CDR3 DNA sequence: TGTGCCAGCCGGTTATCCAGGGGAGAAGAGACCCAGTACTTC.

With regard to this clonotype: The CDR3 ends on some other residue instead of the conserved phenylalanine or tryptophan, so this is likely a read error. The CDR3 here is CVSSFSGPLDYEQFY. CDR3 in DNA: TGTGTCAGCAGCTTTAGCGGGCCACTCGACTATGAGCAGTTCTAC. The chain combines TRBV11-2 with TRBJ2-1; 7 nucleotides agree with TRBD2. There are 15 residues in the CDR3. The germline V gene encodes CDR1 SGHAT and CDR2 FQNNGV.

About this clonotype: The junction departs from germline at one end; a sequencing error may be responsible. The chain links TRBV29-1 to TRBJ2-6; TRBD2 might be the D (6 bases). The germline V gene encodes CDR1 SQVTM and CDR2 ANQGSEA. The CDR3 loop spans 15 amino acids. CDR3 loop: CSVAWGDFGANVLTF. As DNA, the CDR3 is TGCAGCGTAGCCTGGGGGGACTTTGGGGCCAACGTTCTGACTTTC.

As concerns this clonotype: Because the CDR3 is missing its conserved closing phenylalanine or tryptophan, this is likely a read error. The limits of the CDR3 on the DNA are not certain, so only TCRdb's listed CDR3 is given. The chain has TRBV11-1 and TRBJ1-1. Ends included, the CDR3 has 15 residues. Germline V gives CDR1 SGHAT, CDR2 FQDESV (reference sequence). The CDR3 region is CASSLAEAGNTEAFC.

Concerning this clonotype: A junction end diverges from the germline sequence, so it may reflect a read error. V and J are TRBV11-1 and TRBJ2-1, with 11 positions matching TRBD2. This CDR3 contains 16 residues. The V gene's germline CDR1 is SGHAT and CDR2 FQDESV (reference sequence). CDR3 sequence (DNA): TGTGTCAGCAGCCCTGGACTAGCGGGCGACTACAATAAGCAATTCTTC. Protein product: CVSSPGLAGDYNKQFF.

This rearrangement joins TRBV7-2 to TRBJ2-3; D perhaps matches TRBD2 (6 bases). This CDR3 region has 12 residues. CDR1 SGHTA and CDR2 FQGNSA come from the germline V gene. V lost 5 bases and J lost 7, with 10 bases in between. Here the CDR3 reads CASSPGEYTQYF. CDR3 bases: TGTGCCAGCAGCCCGGGGGAGTATACGCAGTATTTT. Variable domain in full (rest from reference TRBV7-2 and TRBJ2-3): GAGVSQSPSNKVTEKGKDVELRCDPISGHTALYWYRQSLGQGLEFLIYFQGNSAPDKSGLPSDRFSAERTGGSVSTLTIQRTQQEDSAVYLCASSPGEYTQYFGPGTRLTVL.

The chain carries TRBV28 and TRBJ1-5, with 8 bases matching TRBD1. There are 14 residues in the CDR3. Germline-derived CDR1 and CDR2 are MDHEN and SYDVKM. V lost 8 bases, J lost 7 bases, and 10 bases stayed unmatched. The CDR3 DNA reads TGTGCCAGCGGGTCGACAGGGGATTCCCAGCCCCAGCATTTT. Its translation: CASGSTGDSQPQHF. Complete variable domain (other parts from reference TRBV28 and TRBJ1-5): DVKVTQSSRYLVKRTGEKVFLECVQDMDHENMFWYRQDPGLGLRLIYFSYDVKMKEKGDIPEGYSVSREKKERFSLILESASTNQTSMYLCASGSTGDSQPQHFGDGTRLSIL.

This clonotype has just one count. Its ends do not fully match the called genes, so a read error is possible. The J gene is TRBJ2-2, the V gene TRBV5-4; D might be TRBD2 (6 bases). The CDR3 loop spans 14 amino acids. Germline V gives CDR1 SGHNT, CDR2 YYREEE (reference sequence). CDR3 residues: CASNLEGPTGELFF. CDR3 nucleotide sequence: TGTGCCAGCAACTTGGAGGGACCAACCGGGGAGCTGTTTTTT.